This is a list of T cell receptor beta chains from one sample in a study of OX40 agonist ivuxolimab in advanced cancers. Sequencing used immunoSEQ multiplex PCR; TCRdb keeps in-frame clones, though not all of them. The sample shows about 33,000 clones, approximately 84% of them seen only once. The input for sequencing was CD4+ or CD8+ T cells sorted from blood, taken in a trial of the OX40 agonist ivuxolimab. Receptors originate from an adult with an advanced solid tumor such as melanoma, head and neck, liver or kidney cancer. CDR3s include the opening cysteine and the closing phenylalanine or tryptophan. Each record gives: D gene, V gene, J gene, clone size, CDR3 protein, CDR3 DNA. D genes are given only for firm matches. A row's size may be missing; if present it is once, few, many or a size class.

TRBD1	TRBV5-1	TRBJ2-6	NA	CASSSHVGQGASGANVLTF	TGCGCCAGCAGCTCACACGTGGGACAGGGGGCCTCTGGGGCCAACGTCCTGACTTTC
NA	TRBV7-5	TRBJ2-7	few	CARTTGYGLGHAYEQYF	TGTGCCAGAACCACGGGGTATGGGTTGGGGCACGCCTACGAGCAGTACTTC
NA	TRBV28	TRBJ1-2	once	CASSLDWHGYTF	TGTGCCAGCAGTTTGGACTGGCACGGCTACACCTTC
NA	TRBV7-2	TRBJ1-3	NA	CASTWGSSGNTIYF	TGTGCCAGCACCTGGGGCAGCTCTGGAAACACCATATATTTT
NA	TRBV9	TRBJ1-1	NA	CASSSSNGANTEAFF	TGTGCCAGCAGCTCAAGTAACGGGGCTAACACTGAAGCTTTCTTT
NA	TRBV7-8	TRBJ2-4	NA	CASSLGRGDIQYF	TGTGCCAGCAGCTTGGGCAGGGGAGACATTCAGTACTTC
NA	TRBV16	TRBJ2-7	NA	CASSQVIRDASYEQYF	TGTGCCAGCAGCCAGGTAATCCGGGACGCCTCCTACGAGCAGTACTTC
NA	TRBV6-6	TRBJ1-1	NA	CASTSGTKNTEAFF	TGTGCCAGCACTTCCGGGACAAAGAACACTGAAGCTTTCTTT
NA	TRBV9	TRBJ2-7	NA	CASSVGDEQYF	TGTGCCAGCAGCGTAGGTGACGAGCAGTACTTC
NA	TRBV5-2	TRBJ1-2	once	CASNSVREYETYGYTF	TGTGCCAGCAATTCAGTCCGAGAGTACGAAACCTATGGCTACACCTTC
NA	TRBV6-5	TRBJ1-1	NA	CASRTTDRLNTEAFF	TGTGCCAGCAGAACTACCGACAGGCTGAACACTGAAGCTTTCTTT
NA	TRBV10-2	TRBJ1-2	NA	CASTLEVQEPYGYTF	TGCGCCAGCACCCTCGAGGTTCAGGAACCCTATGGCTACACCTTC
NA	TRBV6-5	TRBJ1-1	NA	CASSYSQIKLDTEAFF	TGTGCCAGCAGTTACTCCCAGATTAAATTAGACACTGAAGCTTTCTTT
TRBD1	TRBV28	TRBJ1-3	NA	CASSPTDRVQSGNTIYF	TGTGCCAGCAGTCCTACTGACAGGGTTCAAAGTGGAAACACCATATATTTT
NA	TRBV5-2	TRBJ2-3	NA	CASSPSPSTDTQYF	TGTGCCAGCAGCCCCTCACCTAGCACAGATACGCAGTATTTT
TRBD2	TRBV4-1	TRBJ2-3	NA	CASSQVPLAVDTQYF	TGCGCCAGCAGCCAAGTTCCCCTAGCGGTGGACACGCAGTATTTT
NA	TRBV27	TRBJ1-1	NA	CASLGGWDEAFF	TGTGCCTCCCTGGGGGGTTGGGATGAAGCTTTCTTT
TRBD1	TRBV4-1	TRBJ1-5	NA	CASSQDPTGGGQPQHF	TGCGCCAGCAGCCAAGACCCAACAGGGGGCGGACAGCCCCAGCATTTT
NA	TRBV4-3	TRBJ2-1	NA	CASSQEGRGQFF	TGCGCCAGCAGCCAAGAAGGACGTGGGCAGTTCTTC
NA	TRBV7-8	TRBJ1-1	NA	CASSWGQSVNEAFF	TGTGCCAGCAGCTGGGGGCAGTCTGTAAATGAAGCTTTCTTT
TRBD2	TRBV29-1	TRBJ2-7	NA	CSVRLAGALIYEQYF	TGCAGCGTTAGACTAGCGGGGGCCCTTATCTACGAGCAGTACTTC
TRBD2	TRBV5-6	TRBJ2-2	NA	CASSPGGAGELFF	TGTGCCAGCAGCCCCGGGGGGGCCGGGGAGCTGTTTTTT
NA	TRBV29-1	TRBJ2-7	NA	CSVEEGGPYEQYF	TGCAGCGTTGAGGAGGGGGGGCCTTACGAGCAGTACTTC
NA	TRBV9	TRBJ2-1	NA	CASSVGGGTHNEQFF	TGTGCCAGCAGCGTAGGAGGCGGGACCCACAATGAGCAGTTCTTC
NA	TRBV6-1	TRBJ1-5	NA	CASKTGRFQPQHF	TGTGCCAGCAAGACGGGGAGGTTTCAGCCCCAGCATTTT
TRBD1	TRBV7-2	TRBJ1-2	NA	CASSSTGGNYGYTF	TGTGCCAGCAGCTCGACAGGGGGCAACTATGGCTACACCTTC
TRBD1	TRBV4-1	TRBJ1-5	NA	CASSQGDRGRQPQHF	TGCGCCAGCAGCCAAGGGGACAGGGGTAGGCAGCCCCAGCATTTT
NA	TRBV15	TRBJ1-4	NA	CATSTKGDATNEKLFF	TGTGCCACCAGCACAAAGGGGGATGCAACTAATGAAAAACTGTTTTTT
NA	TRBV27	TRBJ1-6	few	CASSLRGSPLHF	TGTGCCAGCAGTTTGAGGGGATCACCCCTCCACTTT
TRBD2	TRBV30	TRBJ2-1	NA	CAWDTSGGYNEQFF	TGTGCCTGGGATACTAGCGGGGGGTACAATGAGCAGTTCTTC
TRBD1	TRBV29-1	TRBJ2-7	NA	CSVGGGQGVYEQYF	TGCAGCGTTGGTGGGGGACAGGGGGTTTACGAGCAGTACTTC
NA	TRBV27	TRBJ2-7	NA	CASSSSYEQYF	TGTGCCAGCAGTTCTTCCTACGAGCAGTACTTC
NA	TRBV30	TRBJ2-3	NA	CAWSSSGTDTQYF	TGTGCCTGGTCTTCGAGTGGCACAGATACGCAGTATTTT
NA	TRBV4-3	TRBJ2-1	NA	CASSPLSAPGATYNEQFF	TGCGCCAGCAGCCCTTTAAGTGCACCGGGGGCCACCTACAATGAGCAGTTCTTC
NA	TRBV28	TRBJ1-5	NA	CASSPPRGGQPQHF	TGTGCCAGCAGCCCCCCCAGGGGCGGCCAGCCCCAGCATTTT